A single sample is the source of the 7 T cell receptor beta chains below, sequenced in a study of cytomegalovirus exposure and HLA in healthy donors. Vbeta (60) and Jbeta (13) primers were used in the PCR. Assay used: immunoSEQ multiplex PCR; TCRdb lists only in-frame clones, some missing. The sample lists around 65,000 clones; roughly 80% were seen once. What was sequenced was PBMCs. These receptors were obtained from a girl between 5 and 17 years old in good health and CMV-seropositive.

The genes are TRBV9 and TRBJ2-7, with 15 nucleotides matching TRBD2. Germline lookup yields CDR1 SGDLS and CDR2 YYNGEE. The CDR3 extends over 14 amino acids. V trimming: 4 bases; J trimming: 7 bases; junction bases outside the gene matches: 3. CDR3 in amino acids: CASSLGLAGGEQYF. The DNA of the CDR3 is TGTGCCAGCAGCCTCGGACTAGCGGGAGGGGAGCAGTACTTC.

This clone has more than one count but fewer than ten. The chain has TRBV28 and TRBJ1-4; D ambiguous. Germline CDR1 is MDHEN and CDR2 is SYDVKM. This CDR3 spans 15 amino acids. V lost 1 base and J lost 7, with 13 bases in between. This CDR3 reads CASSLLVGGSEKLFF. The DNA for the CDR3 is TGTGCCAGCAGTTTATTAGTGGGAGGAAGTGAAAAACTGTTTTTT.

This clone was seen only once. The J gene is TRBJ2-4, the V gene TRBV5-1, with 16 bases that match TRBD2. CDR3 length: 19 amino acids. The ends lost 1 base at V and 6 bases at J; junction bases unmatched: 10. The germline V gene encodes CDR1 SGHRS and CDR2 YFSETQ. This CDR3 reads CASSLWGTSGGADGNIQYF. CDR3 bases: TGCGCCAGCAGCTTGTGGGGGACTAGCGGGGGGGCCGATGGAAACATTCAGTACTTC.

The chain combines TRBV7-7 with TRBJ2-5; 8 bases are a match to TRBD1. J gave up 2 bases and V 2 bases, and 4 bases lay outside the gene matches. The CDR3 is made up of 15 amino acids. Germline values: CDR1 SSHAT, CDR2 FNYEAQ (reference sequence). The CDR3 region is CASSLSRGRQETQYF. CDR3 DNA: TGTGCCAGCAGCTTAAGCAGGGGGCGTCAAGAGACCCAGTACTTC. Full variable domain (outside the CDR3, taken from reference TRBV7-7 and TRBJ2-5): GAGVSQSPRYKVTKRGQDVTLRCDPISSHATLYWYQQALGQGPEFLTYFNYEAQPDKSGLPSDRFSAERPEGSISTLTIQRTEQRDSAMYRCASSLSRGRQETQYFGPGTRLLVL.

The CDR3 sequence is CASSPTGEADYGYTF. CDR3 bases: TGTGCCAGCAGCCCAACAGGGGAGGCAGACTATGGCTACACCTTC. The chain recombines TRBV5-4 with TRBJ1-2; TRBD1 matches at 7 bases. Germline-derived CDR1 and CDR2 are SGHNT and YYREEE (reference sequence). Germline trimming cut 4 bases from V and 3 bases from J; bases unmatched to any gene: 9. This CDR3 comprises 15 residues. The full variable domain, completed using reference TRBV5-4 and TRBJ1-2, is ETGVTQSPTHLIKTRGQQVTLRCSSQSGHNTVSWYQQALGQGPQFIFQYYREEENGRGNFPPRFSGLQFPNYSSELNVNALELDDSALYLCASSPTGEADYGYTFGSGTRLTVV.

This clone was counted a single time. V gene TRBV10-2 combines with J gene TRBJ2-6; 7 bases are a match to TRBD1. The ends lost 4 bases at V and 2 bases at J; junction bases unmatched: 5. The germline gives CDR1 WSHSY, CDR2 SAAADI. This CDR3 region has 16 residues. The CDR3 here is CASSAPRGPGANVLTF. The CDR3 region has the DNA TGCGCCAGCAGTGCCCCTAGGGGGCCTGGGGCCAACGTCCTGACTTTC.

The table lists this clone with a count of one. This sequence joins TRBV18 and TRBJ2-7; 8 bases are a match to TRBD1. Looked up from germline, CDR1 is KGHSH and CDR2 is LQKENI. The CDR3 totals 17 residues. The ends lost 1 base at V and 3 bases at J; junction bases unmatched: 11. This CDR3 reads CASSPQVGAGQGYEQYF. The DNA for the CDR3 is TGTGCCAGCTCACCACAGGTTGGCGCCGGACAGGGCTACGAGCAGTACTTC.